Detailed here is one T cell receptor (beta chain). What it binds is not known. From germline, CDR1 is LNHDA and CDR2 SQIVND (reference sequence). The length of the CDR3 is 14 residues. Germline trimming cut 8 bases from V and 7 bases from J; bases unmatched to any gene: 11. Here immunoSEQ multiplex PCR was the method, and the copy in TCRdb shows in-frame clones only, minus some. This sample has roughly 100,000 clones, with around 92% found just once. The data stem from a study of graft-versus-host responses after intestinal transplantation. Overall study results and limits: Detection of GvH clones occurred in recipient marrow, and some had their first appearance in ileum or blood. Researchers found peak circulating GvH clone levels linked to early post-transplant HvG declines.

This receptor was identified in a human donor who was the organ donor for an intestinal transplant. This rearrangement joins TRBV19 to TRBJ1-5, with 7 bases identical to TRBD1. The sequencing used unstimulated CD8+ T cells sorted from spleen or lymph node cells, collected before transplant. This CDR3 reads CASLKEQGRQPQHF. The CDR3 DNA follows: TGTGCCAGTCTCAAAGAACAGGGGAGGCAGCCCCAGCATTTT. Drawing the rest from reference TRBV19 and TRBJ1-5, the complete variable domain is DGGITQSPKYLFRKEGQNVTLSCEQNLNHDAMYWYRQDPGQGLRLIYYSQIVNDFQKGDIAEGYSVSREKKESFPLTVTSAQKNPTAFYLCASLKEQGRQPQHFGDGTRLSIL.